This entry lists 10 T cell receptor beta chains sequenced from one sample in a study of T cells in Graves' hyperthyroidism and ophthalmopathy. Authors of the study amplified TCR beta CDR3 regions from RNA transcripts. The study used the HTBI primer set for a first-round RT-PCR of the TCR CDR3. TCRdb fed the multiplex PCR reads into MiXCR, producing one record per CDR3 protein. The table has 560,000 or so distinct CDR3 sequences, around 20% seen once. The specimen was blood. These receptors were obtained from a middle-aged man with Graves' ophthalmopathy.

This clonotype was seen a few times. The chain recombines TRBV20-1 with TRBJ2-3; 10 nucleotides align to TRBD2. Germline V gives CDR1 DFQATT, CDR2 SNEGSKA (reference sequence). With 5 bases clipped from V and 2 bases from J, the junction kept 13 bases outside the gene matches. The CDR3 length is 17 residues. DNA of the CDR3: TGCAGTGCTGCAAGAGAAGTAGCGGGGGGACACACAGATACGCAGTATTTT. This codes for CSAAREVAGGHTDTQYF.

The V gene is TRBV20-1, the J gene TRBJ2-3; 15 positions agree with TRBD2. Germline assignment: CDR1 DFQATT and CDR2 SNEGSKA (reference sequence). The CDR3 is 16 residues long. V shed 1 base and J 6 bases; nucleotides not matched to a gene: 5. As DNA, the CDR3 is TGCAGTGCTAGAGGGACTAGCGGGGGGGATCCGGATACGCAGTATTTT. Protein: CSARGTSGGDPDTQYF.

Notes on this clonotype: The germline gene is not matched at one end of the junction; a read error may be the cause. V gene TRBV5-1 combines with J gene TRBJ2-1; D may correspond to TRBD1 or TRBD2 (6 bases each). The CDR3 is 11 amino acids. Germline-derived CDR1 and CDR2 are SGHRS and YFSETQ. CDR3 bases: TGCGCCGGCAGCTTAGGGGGGTTGAAGTTCTTC. This sequence encodes CAGSLGGLKFF.

The chain combines TRBV28 with TRBJ1-1, with 11 nucleotides matching TRBD1. This CDR3 contains 13 residues. Germline CDR1 is MDHEN and CDR2 is SYDVKM. V lost 11 bases to trimming and J lost 5 bases; unmatched junction nucleotides: 7. The CDR3 sequence: CASWTGGLTEAFF. CDR3 sequence (DNA): TGTGCCTCCTGGACAGGGGGCTTGACTGAAGCTTTCTTT.

The chain recombines TRBV20-1 with TRBJ2-5; D gene unclear. CDR1 is DFQATT, CDR2 SNEGSKA, per germline (reference sequence). This CDR3 has 14 residues. V lost 5 bases, J lost 9 bases, and 22 bases lay in between. CDR3 in amino acids: CSALIGSIPPPQYF. CDR3 nucleotides: TGCAGTGCTCTAATAGGCAGTATACCTCCACCCCAGTACTTC.

This clonotype was counted ten times or more. The V gene is TRBV11-2, the J gene TRBJ2-7; D may be TRBD1 (5 bases). The germline V gene encodes CDR1 SGHAT and CDR2 FQNNGV. The CDR3 has 16 amino acids. V shed 1 base and J shed 1 base, with 14 bases lying between them. The CDR3 is CASSLVTAGRSYEQYF. The CDR3, as DNA: TGTGCCAGCAGCTTAGTTACGGCAGGGCGGTCCTACGAGCAGTACTTC. Full variable domain (missing parts from reference TRBV11-2 and TRBJ2-7): EAGVAQSPRYKIIEKRQSVAFWCNPISGHATLYWYQQILGQGPKLLIQFQNNGVVDDSQLPKDRFSAERLKGVDSTLKIQPAKLEDSAVYLCASSLVTAGRSYEQYFGPGTRLTVT.

This chain connects TRBV5-6 to TRBJ2-1, with 9 bases fitting TRBD2. The CDR3 spans 16 residues. The V gene end was trimmed by 6 bases and the J gene end by 7 bases; junction bases not matched to a gene: 14. CDR1 SGHDT and CDR2 YYEEEE come from the germline V gene. The CDR3: CASNPRGLALMNEQFF. CDR3 nucleotides: TGTGCCAGCAACCCTCGCGGACTAGCGCTTATGAATGAGCAGTTCTTC.

This chain links TRBV7-8 with TRBJ1-6; tentative D call: TRBD1 (5 bases). The CDR3 consists of 15 residues. CDR1 SGHVS and CDR2 FQNEAQ come from the germline V gene. V was pared by 5 bases and J by 7 bases, with 15 bases between. CDR3 bases: TGTGCCAGCAGCCTCCGCCTCGGGGGGAATTCACCCCTCCACTTT. This codes for CASSLRLGGNSPLHF.

J is TRBJ2-7 and V is TRBV4-1; perhaps D is TRBD1 or TRBD2 (6 bases each). Germline lookup yields CDR1 MGHRA and CDR2 YSYEKL. Trimming shortened V by 2 bases and J by 5 bases, and 13 bases separated the two germline ends. The CDR3 is made up of 14 amino acids. For the CDR3, the DNA is TGCGCCAGCAGCCAAATTAACAGGGAGGACGAGCAGTACTTC. As protein: CASSQINREDEQYF.

This clonotype has more than one count but fewer than ten. The chain uses TRBV27 and TRBJ2-2; TRBD2 aligns across 11 bases. After removal of 6 bases from V and 6 bases from J, the junction contained 9 bases not matched to a gene. CDR1 and CDR2 (germline): MNHEY, SMNVEV (reference sequence). The length of the CDR3 is 16 residues. In nucleotides, the CDR3 is TGTGCCAGCAGGTCCCTGACTAGCGGGACCTCCGGGGAGCTGTTTTTT. Residues: CASRSLTSGTSGELFF.